Each of the 5 T cell receptor beta chains below was sequenced from the same sample in a study of shared clonotypes between healthy human individuals (dated by TCRdb to the early 2020s). Library construction relied on the immunoSEQ multiplex PCR assay. TCRdb stores this immuneACCESS table with in-frame sequences only. Part of the clones is absent; in the studies checked, under half of the shortfall reflects unresolved V genes, and no reason is known for the rest. The sample includes 550,000 to 800,000 clones, with around 74% observed a single time. The ten biggest clones cover approximately 1.8% of the sample. The sequencing input was memory CD4+ T cells sorted from blood. Reading the label with the study, this specimen's cell subset or site is: CD45RA-negative fraction. These TCRs come from a woman in her twenties or thirties in good health.

About this clone: Lacking the conserved final phenylalanine or tryptophan, this CDR3 likely reflects a read error. No DNA is shown, since the ends of the CDR3 on it are uncertain; the CDR3 is the one TCRdb lists. The chain combines TRBV5-4 with TRBJ1-1. CDR1 SGHNT and CDR2 YYREEE come from the germline V gene (reference sequence). The CDR3 numbers 9 amino acids, ends counted. The CDR3 here is CASSFKHGK.

This clone was seen only a few times. CDR3: CASSSTAVTYNEQFF. The CDR3 region has the DNA TGTGCCAGCAGTTCGACCGCGGTTACCTACAATGAGCAGTTCTTC. The chain couples TRBV7-2 to TRBJ2-1; D not certain. The CDR3 sequence is 15 residues long. Germline V gives CDR1 SGHTA, CDR2 FQGNSA. The germline V and J ends were trimmed by 6 bases and 2 bases, with 14 bases remaining between them.

As concerns this clone: Since a much larger clone is just one base distant, this may be a read error. The genes are TRBV5-1 and TRBJ1-1, with a possible D match to TRBD1 (5 bases). CDR1 and CDR2 from the germline V gene are SGHRS and YFSETQ. This CDR3 region has 16 residues. CDR3 sequence (DNA): TGCGCCCGCAGCCGAGCGGGGGGAAGAGGGGTCACTGAAGCTTTCTTT. This translates into CARSRAGGRGVTEAFF.

The rearrangement joins TRBV5-8 to TRBJ2-5; D unresolved. The CDR3 runs to 12 residues. Trimming took 4 bases from V and 2 from J, leaving 6 bases between them. Germline V gives CDR1 SGHTS, CDR2 YDEGEE. CDR3 sequence (DNA): TGTGCCAGCAGCCTGAATCAAGAGACCCAGTACTTC. It specifies CASSLNQETQYF.

The chain employs TRBV4-1 and TRBJ2-5; 7 bases are a match to TRBD1. The closer fit of TRBJ2-7 to the DNA end suggests the J call may be wrong. The CDR3 is made up of 15 amino acids. The germline V gene has CDR1 MGHRA and CDR2 YSYEKL. The CDR3 nucleotides read TGCGCCAGCAGCCAAGATGACAGGGAAGGCTACGAGCAGTACTTC. Its protein is CASSQDDREGYEQYF.